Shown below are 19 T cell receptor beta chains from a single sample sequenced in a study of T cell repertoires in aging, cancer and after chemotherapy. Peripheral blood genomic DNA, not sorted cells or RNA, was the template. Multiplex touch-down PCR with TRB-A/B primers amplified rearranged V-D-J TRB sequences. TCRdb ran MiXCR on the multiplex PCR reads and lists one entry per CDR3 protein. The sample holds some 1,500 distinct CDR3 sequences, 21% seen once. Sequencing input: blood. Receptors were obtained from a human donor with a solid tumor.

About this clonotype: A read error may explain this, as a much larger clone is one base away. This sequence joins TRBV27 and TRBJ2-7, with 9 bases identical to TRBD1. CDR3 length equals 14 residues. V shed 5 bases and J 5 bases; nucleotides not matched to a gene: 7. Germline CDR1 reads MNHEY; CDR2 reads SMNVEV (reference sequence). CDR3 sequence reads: CASSLAGTGNEQYV. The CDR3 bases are TGTGCCAGCAGTCTCGCCGGGACAGGGAACGAGCAGTACGTC.

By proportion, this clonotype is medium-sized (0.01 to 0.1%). The CDR3 DNA follows: TGCAGTGCTGTAAACTTACAGGGCATTGAGCAGTTCTTC. This gives the protein CSAVNLQGIEQFF. The gene calls are TRBV20-1 and TRBJ2-1; tentative D call: TRBD1 (6 bases). Trimming shortened V by 5 bases and J by 9 bases, and 17 bases separated the two germline ends. Germline V gene data show CDR1 as DFQATT and CDR2 as SNEGSKA (reference sequence). The CDR3 consists of 13 residues.

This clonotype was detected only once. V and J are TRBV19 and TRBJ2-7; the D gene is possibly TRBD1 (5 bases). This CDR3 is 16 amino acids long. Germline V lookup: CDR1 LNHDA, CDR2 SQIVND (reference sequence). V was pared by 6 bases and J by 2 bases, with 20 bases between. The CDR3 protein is CASRGPGASGAYEQYV. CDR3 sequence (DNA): TGTGCCAGTAGAGGCCCTGGGGCTTCAGGCGCCTACGAGCAGTACGTC.

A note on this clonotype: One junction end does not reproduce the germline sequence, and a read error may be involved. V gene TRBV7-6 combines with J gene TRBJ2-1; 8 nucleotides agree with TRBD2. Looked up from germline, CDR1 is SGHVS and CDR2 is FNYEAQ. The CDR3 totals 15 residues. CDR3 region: CASSAGLGPYNEQFF. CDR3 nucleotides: TGTGCTAGCAGCGCGGGACTAGGGCCATACAATGAGCAGTTCTTC.

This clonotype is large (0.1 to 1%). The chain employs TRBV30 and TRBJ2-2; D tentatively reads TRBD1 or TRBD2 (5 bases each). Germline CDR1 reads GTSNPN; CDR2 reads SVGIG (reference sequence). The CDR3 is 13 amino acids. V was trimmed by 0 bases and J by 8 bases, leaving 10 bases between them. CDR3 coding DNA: TGTGCCTGGAGTGTACTAGGGGAGGGGGAGCTGTTTTTT. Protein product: CAWSVLGEGELFF. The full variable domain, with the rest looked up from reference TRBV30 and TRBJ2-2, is SQTIHQWPATLVQPVGSPLSLECTVEGTSNPNLYWYRQAAGRGLQLLFYSVGIGQISSEVPQNLSASRPQDRQFILSSKKLLLSDSGFYLCAWSVLGEGELFFGEGSRLTVL.

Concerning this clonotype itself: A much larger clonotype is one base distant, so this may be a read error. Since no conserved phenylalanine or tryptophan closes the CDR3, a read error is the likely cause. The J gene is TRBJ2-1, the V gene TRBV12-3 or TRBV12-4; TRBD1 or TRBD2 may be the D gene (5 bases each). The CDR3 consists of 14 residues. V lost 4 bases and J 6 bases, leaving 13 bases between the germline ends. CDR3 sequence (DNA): TGTGCCAGCAGTTCCGGGGCCTTTAGCAATGAGCAGTTCTAC. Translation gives CASSSGAFSNEQFY.

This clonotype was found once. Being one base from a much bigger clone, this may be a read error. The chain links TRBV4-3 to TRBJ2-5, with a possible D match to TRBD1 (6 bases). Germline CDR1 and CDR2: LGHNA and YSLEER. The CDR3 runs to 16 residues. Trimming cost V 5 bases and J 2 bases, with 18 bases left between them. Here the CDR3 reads CASSLGAAVGQETQYF. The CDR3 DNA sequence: TGCGCCAGCAGCTTGGGGGCTGCGGTGGGGCAAGAGACCCAGTACTTC.

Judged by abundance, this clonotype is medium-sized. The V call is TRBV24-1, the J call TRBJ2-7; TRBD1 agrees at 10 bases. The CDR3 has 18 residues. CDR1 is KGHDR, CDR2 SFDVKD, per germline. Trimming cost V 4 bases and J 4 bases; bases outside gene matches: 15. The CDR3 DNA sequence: TGTGCCACCAGTGACCCGGGACAGGGGAGCATCAGACATTACGAGCAGTACTTC. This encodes CATSDPGQGSIRHYEQYF.

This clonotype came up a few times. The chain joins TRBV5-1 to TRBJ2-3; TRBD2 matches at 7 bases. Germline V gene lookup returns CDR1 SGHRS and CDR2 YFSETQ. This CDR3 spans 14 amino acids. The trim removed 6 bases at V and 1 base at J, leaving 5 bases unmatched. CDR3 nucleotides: TGCGCCAGCAAACGCGGGGGACGCACAGATACGCAGTATTTT. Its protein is CASKRGGRTDTQYF.

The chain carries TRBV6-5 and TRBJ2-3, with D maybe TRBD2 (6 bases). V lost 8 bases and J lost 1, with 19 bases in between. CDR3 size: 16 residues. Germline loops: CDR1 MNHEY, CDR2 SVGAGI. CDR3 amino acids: CASVLGWRGRTDTQYF. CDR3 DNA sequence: TGTGCCAGCGTCTTAGGGTGGCGGGGCCGCACAGATACGCAGTATTTT.

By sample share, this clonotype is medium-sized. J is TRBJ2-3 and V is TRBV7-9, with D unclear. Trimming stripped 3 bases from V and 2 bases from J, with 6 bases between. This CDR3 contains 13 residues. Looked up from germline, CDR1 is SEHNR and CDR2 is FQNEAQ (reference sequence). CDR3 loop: CASSFLTTDTQYF. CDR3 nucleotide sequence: TGTGCCAGCAGCTTCCTCACCACAGATACGCAGTATTTT.

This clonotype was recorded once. CDR3 DNA: TGCAGCGTTGATTGGGACACAGCTAACTATGGCTACACCTTC. Translation: CSVDWDTANYGYTF. The V call is TRBV29-1, the J call TRBJ1-2, with a weak D call TRBD1 (6 bases). Trimming pared 3 bases from V and 0 bases from J, leaving 11 bases between. Germline lookup yields CDR1 SQVTM and CDR2 ANQGSEA. The length of the CDR3 is 14 residues.

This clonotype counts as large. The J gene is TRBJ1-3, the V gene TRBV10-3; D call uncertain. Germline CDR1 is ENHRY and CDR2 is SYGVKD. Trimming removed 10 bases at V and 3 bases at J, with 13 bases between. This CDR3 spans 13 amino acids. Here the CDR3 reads CATWGVGGNTIYF. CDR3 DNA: TGTGCCACTTGGGGTGTTGGTGGAAACACCATATATTTT.

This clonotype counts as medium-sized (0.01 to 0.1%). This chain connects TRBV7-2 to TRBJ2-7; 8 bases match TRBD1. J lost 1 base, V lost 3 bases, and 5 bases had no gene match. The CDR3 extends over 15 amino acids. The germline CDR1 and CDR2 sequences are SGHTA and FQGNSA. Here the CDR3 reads CASSFRGQVSYEQYF. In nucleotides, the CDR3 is TGTGCCAGCAGCTTCCGGGGACAGGTATCCTACGAGCAGTACTTC.

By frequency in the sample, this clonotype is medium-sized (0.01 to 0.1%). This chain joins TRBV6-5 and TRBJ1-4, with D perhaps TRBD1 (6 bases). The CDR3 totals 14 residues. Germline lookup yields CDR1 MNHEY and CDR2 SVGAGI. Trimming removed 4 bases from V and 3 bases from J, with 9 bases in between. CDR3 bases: TGTGCCAGCAGTTTACAGGGTTCTAATGAAAAACTGTTTTTT. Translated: CASSLQGSNEKLFF.

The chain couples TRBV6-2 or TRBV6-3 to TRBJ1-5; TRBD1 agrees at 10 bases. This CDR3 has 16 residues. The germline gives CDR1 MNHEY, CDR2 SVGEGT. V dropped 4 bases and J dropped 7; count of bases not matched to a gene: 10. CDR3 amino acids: CASSSYGTGDEQPQHF. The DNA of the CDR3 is TGTGCCAGCAGTTCGTACGGGACAGGGGATGAACAGCCCCAGCATTTT.

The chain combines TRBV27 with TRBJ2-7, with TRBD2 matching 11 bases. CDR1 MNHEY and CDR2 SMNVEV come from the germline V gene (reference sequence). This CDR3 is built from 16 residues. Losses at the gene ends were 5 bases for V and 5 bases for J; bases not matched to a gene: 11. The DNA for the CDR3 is TGTGCCAGCAGTGGGGTGGGGCTAGCGGGAGGTCACGAGCAGTACGTC. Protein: CASSGVGLAGGHEQYV.

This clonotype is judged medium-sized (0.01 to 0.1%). This CDR3 reads CASSLGRTLNTEAFF. In nucleotides, the CDR3 is TGCGCCAGCAGCTTGGGTCGAACTTTGAACACTGAAGCTTTCTTT. The chain links TRBV5-1 to TRBJ1-1; no clear D. Germline lookup yields CDR1 SGHRS and CDR2 YFSETQ. V gave up 0 bases and J gave up 0 bases, with 9 bases separating them. This CDR3 has 15 amino acids.

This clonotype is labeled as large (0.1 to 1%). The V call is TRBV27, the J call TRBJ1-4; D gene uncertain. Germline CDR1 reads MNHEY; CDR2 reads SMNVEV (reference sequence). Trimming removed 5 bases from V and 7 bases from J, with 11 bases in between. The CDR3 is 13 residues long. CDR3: CASSLRTGEKLFF. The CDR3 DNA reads TGTGCCAGCAGTCTCCGGACGGGTGAAAAACTGTTTTTT.